This TCR beta chain comes out of a study of T-cell memory formation after mild COVID-19. Study findings and constraints: Nothing confirmed that second-wave clones peaking on day 37 were specific for SARS-CoV-2. CD8+ contracting clones occupied EMRA, while CD4+ ones occupied mainly CM and EM. Later expanders leaned toward CD4+, whereas clones contracting from day 15 to 85 were balanced CD4/CD8.

A note on this clonotype: Antigen unknown.

TCR alpha and TCR beta cDNA libraries carrying sample barcodes and UMIs came from 5'RACE with constant-segment primers. TCRdb re-derived calls from the 5' RACE reads in MiXCR, one entry per CDR3 protein. The sample shows under 650,000 distinct CDR3 sequences, under 20% of them seen only once. Germline V gives CDR1 SQVTM, CDR2 ANQGSEA. The CDR3 is 13 amino acids. V was cut by 1 base and J by 5 bases, with 11 bases left in between. This TCR was recovered from an adult woman who had mild COVID-19 (a few samples of this study predate the infection). Cell type and time point are not known. Source material: PBMCs or a T cell subset sorted from them (not recorded which). J is TRBJ2-5 and V is TRBV29-1; possible D gene TRBD1, 5 bases. For the CDR3, the DNA is TGCAGCGTTGAAGGGGGCAGGGTCGAGACCCAGTACTTC. Protein sequence: CSVEGGRVETQYF.